One sample yielded the 24 T cell receptor beta chains listed below, sequenced in a study of blood T cells in healthy people across ages. It was with a sample-barcoded 5' primer and a J-beta primer mix that a second PCR of roughly 7 to 12 cycles was run. TCRdb re-called the 5' RACE reads with MiXCR, one entry per CDR3 protein. In the table there are over 450,000 distinct CDR3 sequences, nearly 25% of which are singletons. This sample also appeared in a second study, on T cells of mothers and their children.

The sequenced material came from blood. The receptor source for this set is a boy between 10 and 17 years old in good health.

The chain links TRBV6-2 or TRBV6-3 to TRBJ2-7; 9 nucleotides align to TRBD2. The V gene end was trimmed by 5 bases and the J gene end by 2 bases; junction bases not matched to a gene: 4. This CDR3 has 14 residues. Germline CDR1 MNHEY, CDR2 SVGEGT. The CDR3 DNA follows: TGTGCCAGCAGTGGGGGACTAGCAACCTACGAGCAGTACTTC. Translating it yields CASSGGLATYEQYF.

A few counts support this clonotype. The chain links TRBV5-1 to TRBJ1-2; 7 bases are a match to TRBD1. The CDR3 runs 19 residues. Germline CDR1 reads SGHRS; CDR2 reads YFSETQ. With V trimmed by 4 bases and J by 0 bases, 18 bases remained unmatched. The CDR3 reads CASSPVPGTNRGANYGYTF. CDR3 coding DNA: TGCGCCAGCAGCCCCGTTCCAGGGACCAACAGGGGAGCTAACTATGGCTACACCTTC.

V and J are TRBV27 and TRBJ2-1, with D maybe TRBD2 (5 bases). Trimming shortened V by 7 bases and J by 2 bases, and 15 bases separated the two germline ends. Germline V gives CDR1 MNHEY, CDR2 SMNVEV (reference sequence). The CDR3 extends over 15 amino acids. CDR3 nucleotide sequence: TGTGCCAGCATAGGAGGCCCACGTACCTACAATGAGCAGTTCTTC. It encodes CASIGGPRTYNEQFF.

The chain is built from TRBV7-3 and TRBJ2-3; 7 positions agree with TRBD2. The CDR3 has 13 residues. V dropped 6 bases and J dropped 1; count of bases not matched to a gene: 1. Germline CDR1 and CDR2: SGHTA and FQGTGA. CDR3 in amino acids: CASRGGGTDTQYF. Written as DNA, the CDR3 is TGTGCCAGCAGGGGAGGGGGCACAGATACGCAGTATTTT.

V is TRBV28 and J is TRBJ2-1; the match to TRBD2 covers 7 bases. The CDR3 loop spans 15 amino acids. Trimming cost V 6 bases and J 9 bases; bases outside gene matches: 14. CDR1 and CDR2 (germline): MDHEN, SYDVKM. DNA of the CDR3: TGTGCCAGCAGAGACCGGACTAGAGGGGTGGTTGAGCAGTTCTTC. It is translated as CASRDRTRGVVEQFF.

The V call is TRBV7-9, the J call TRBJ1-5, with D possibly being TRBD1 (6 bases). This CDR3 has 16 amino acids. With 5 bases removed from V and 3 bases from J, the gap between germline ends came to 17 bases. Germline CDR1 reads SEHNR; CDR2 reads FQNEAQ (reference sequence). The CDR3 coding sequence is TGTGCCAGCAGCCCATTCGCAGGGGCGAACAATCAGCCCCAGCATTTT. Protein sequence: CASSPFAGANNQPQHF.

The V gene is TRBV28, the J gene TRBJ1-4; 7 bases align to TRBD1. V lost 8 bases to trimming and J lost 4 bases; unmatched junction nucleotides: 7. The V gene's germline CDR1 is MDHEN and CDR2 SYDVKM. There are 14 residues in the CDR3. For the CDR3, the DNA is TGTGCCAGCTTCGGGGGACAGAATAATGAAAAACTGTTTTTT. Translating it yields CASFGGQNNEKLFF.

This chain uses TRBV29-1 with TRBJ2-1; D is perhaps TRBD1 (6 bases). The ends were cut back, 7 bases at V and 1 base at J, with 14 bases in the middle. In germline, CDR1 is SQVTM, CDR2 ANQGSEA. This CDR3 contains 14 residues. The CDR3 loop is CSAFTGRSYNEQFF. In nucleotides, the CDR3 is TGCAGCGCCTTTACAGGGCGTTCCTACAATGAGCAGTTCTTC.

This chain joins TRBV19 and TRBJ2-1; TRBD1 aligns across 9 bases. V was clipped by 8 bases and J by 5 bases; unmatched bases: 7. CDR3 length equals 14 residues. CDR1 and CDR2 from the germline V gene are LNHDA and SQIVND (reference sequence). The CDR3 coding sequence is TGTGCCAGTTCTTGGGGACAGGGCAACAATGAGCAGTTCTTC. Protein sequence: CASSWGQGNNEQFF.

This chain uses TRBV6-5 with TRBJ1-1; D perhaps matches TRBD1 (6 bases). The CDR3 extends over 19 amino acids. The germline CDR1 and CDR2 sequences are MNHEY and SVGAGI. Trimming removed 0 bases at V and 0 bases at J, with 20 bases between. The CDR3 sequence is CASSYSTGVAGEMNTEAFF. As DNA, the CDR3 is TGTGCCAGCAGTTACTCGACCGGGGTGGCAGGGGAAATGAACACTGAAGCTTTCTTT.

This clonotype turned up a few times. The V and J genes are TRBV4-3 and TRBJ1-4; D gene unclear. Trimming shortened V by 0 bases and J by 15 bases, and 17 bases separated the two germline ends. CDR1 is LGHNA, CDR2 YSLEER, per germline. This CDR3 has 14 amino acids. The CDR3 DNA reads as TGCGCCAGCAGCCAAGATCAAACGGCGAGAGTGGTGTTTTTT. The encoded protein is CASSQDQTARVVFF.

This clonotype has a handful of counts. The genes are TRBV7-2 and TRBJ2-3; no reliable D call. This CDR3 region has 15 residues. With 0 bases removed from V and 3 bases from J, the gap between germline ends came to 10 bases. From germline, CDR1 is SGHTA and CDR2 FQGNSA. The CDR3, as DNA: TGTGCCAGCAGCTTAGCTAGGACCACGACAGATACGCAGTATTTT. Its protein is CASSLARTTTDTQYF.

In its sample, this clonotype was seen many times. The CDR3 loop reads CASSPQRGEGDTQYF. The CDR3 DNA sequence: TGTGCCAGCAGTCCCCAAAGGGGGGAAGGAGATACGCAGTATTTT. This chain links TRBV12-3 or TRBV12-4 with TRBJ2-3; possibly TRBD1 or TRBD2 for D (6 bases each). V was cut by 5 bases and J by 5 bases, with 17 bases left in between. The CDR3 contains 15 residues.

There are a few counts of this clonotype. The genes are TRBV7-2 and TRBJ1-2; 7 nucleotides align to TRBD1. Germline loops: CDR1 SGHTA, CDR2 FQGNSA. The CDR3 covers 15 residues. With V trimmed by 5 bases and J by 4 bases, 10 bases remained unmatched. The CDR3 spells CASSQRPTGSYGYTF. As DNA, the CDR3 is TGTGCCAGCAGCCAGCGACCGACAGGGAGCTATGGCTACACCTTC.

The table lists this clonotype with many counts. The genes are TRBV12-3 or TRBV12-4 and TRBJ1-2, with TRBD1 matching 8 bases. The ends lost 2 bases at V and 7 bases at J; junction bases unmatched: 6. The CDR3 length is 14 residues. As DNA, the CDR3 is TGTGCCAGCAGTTTAAACAGGGGGAAAAGTGGCTACACCTTC. It is translated as CASSLNRGKSGYTF.

This sequence joins TRBV6-2 or TRBV6-3 and TRBJ2-5, with 8 bases fitting TRBD2. The V segment lost 7 bases and the J segment 5 bases; nucleotides outside the gene matches: 12. This CDR3 is built from 15 residues. CDR1 and CDR2 (germline): MNHEY, SVGEGT. As DNA, the CDR3 is TGTGCCAGCACCCAACTAACTAGCGGTTTTGAGACCCAGTACTTC. Encoded protein: CASTQLTSGFETQYF.

The V gene is TRBV7-2, the J gene TRBJ2-5; the D is unclear. The closer fit of TRBJ2-1 to the DNA end suggests the J call may be wrong. Germline V lookup: CDR1 SGHTA, CDR2 FQGNSA. The CDR3 consists of 14 residues. The CDR3 is CASSLGFVYNEQFF. CDR3 sequence (DNA): TGTGCCAGCAGCTTAGGGTTCGTATACAATGAGCAGTTCTTC.

The chain uses TRBV5-1 and TRBJ2-5; D uncertain. Trimming took 0 bases from V and 11 from J, leaving 23 bases between them. CDR3 length: 16 residues. Per the germline V gene, CDR1 is SGHRS and CDR2 is YFSETQ. The CDR3 protein is CASSLEPGLPYNEQYF. The CDR3 DNA reads TGCGCCAGCAGCTTGGAACCCGGGCTTCCCTACAATGAGCAGTACTTC.

This clonotype appeared a few times. This rearrangement joins TRBV19 to TRBJ2-3; 10 bases are shared with TRBD2. In germline, CDR1 is LNHDA, CDR2 SQIVND (reference sequence). This CDR3 has 15 amino acids. J gave up 2 bases and V 11 bases, and 10 bases lay outside the gene matches. CDR3 DNA: TGTGCCCGCCCCCCAAGCGGGGGGGTCACAGATACGCAGTATTTT. This gives the protein CARPPSGGVTDTQYF.

The gene calls are TRBV7-6 and TRBJ1-5; TRBD1 matches at 7 bases. Trimming removed 8 bases from V and 2 bases from J; junction bases left unmatched: 6. The germline V gene encodes CDR1 SGHVS and CDR2 FNYEAQ. The CDR3 has 14 residues. The CDR3 spells CASGQGQGNQPQHF. DNA of the CDR3: TGTGCCAGCGGCCAAGGACAGGGCAATCAGCCCCAGCATTTT.

The chain is built from TRBV4-3 and TRBJ2-5; TRBD2 matches at 14 bases. This CDR3 contains 18 residues. CDR1 is LGHNA and CDR2 is YSLEER in the germline V gene. J was trimmed by 2 bases and V by 3 bases; bases with no gene match: 8. This chain's CDR3 is CASSQDRLAGGGQETQYF. CDR3 in DNA: TGCGCCAGCAGCCAGGATCGACTAGCGGGAGGGGGACAAGAGACCCAGTACTTC.

The rearrangement uses TRBV29-1 and TRBJ2-5; TRBD1 agrees at 9 bases. Trimming took 4 bases from V and 11 from J; bases not matched to a gene: 14. This CDR3 is built from 14 residues. The germline V gene encodes CDR1 SQVTM and CDR2 ANQGSEA. CDR3 region: CSVAPTGQGYGQYF. In DNA form, the CDR3 reads TGCAGCGTTGCACCTACGGGACAGGGTTACGGGCAGTACTTC.

The gene calls are TRBV2 and TRBJ2-7, with 13 bases fitting TRBD2. The CDR3 has 16 amino acids. Trimming took 6 bases from V and 6 from J; bases not matched to a gene: 11. CDR1 and CDR2 (germline): SNHLY, FYNNEI. CDR3 coding DNA: TGTGCCAGCAGCGCGACAGGACTAGCGGGAGACTCCGAGCAGTACTTC. The encoded protein is CASSATGLAGDSEQYF.

This rearrangement joins TRBV20-1 to TRBJ2-1, with a tentative D call TRBD2 (7 bases). The CDR3 covers 15 residues. V lost 3 bases to trimming and J lost 7 bases, with 19 bases between them. Germline loops: CDR1 DFQATT, CDR2 SNEGSKA (reference sequence). The CDR3 spells CSARRLAGAQNEQFF. The CDR3 DNA sequence: TGCAGTGCTAGGCGCCTGGCGGGGGCGCAGAATGAGCAGTTCTTC.